This T cell receptor (beta chain) was sequenced for a study of shared clonotypes between healthy human individuals. Whole-study context: Those who served as donors were a couple of women and three men between the ages of 18 and 49. General study points: An expected dependence of interdonor clonotype sharing on sequencing depth was noted. Clonotypes that were shared across a handful of donors made up around 5% of naive CD4 clonotypes.

Assay used: immunoSEQ multiplex PCR; TCRdb lists only in-frame clones, some missing. The data contain 1.4 million to 1.5 million clones, roughly 96% of them seen just once; the ten biggest clones take up over 1%. The CDR3 spans 15 residues. Trimming at V came to 2 bases and at J to 6 bases, leaving 6 bases not matched to a gene. Germline CDR1 and CDR2: ENHRY and SYGVKD. Details on this clone: The antigen is unknown.

Among the donors, all were Caucasian adults who lived in Nashville, Tennessee. V and J are TRBV10-3 and TRBJ2-7, with 11 positions matching TRBD2. Sequenced: naive CD4+ T cells sorted from blood. Subset meaning: CD45RA+ positively selected. This TCR was recovered from a man aged 30-40 years in good health. CDR3 sequence: CAISEGTSGKIEQYF. In DNA form, the CDR3 reads TGTGCCATCAGTGAGGGGACTAGCGGTAAAATCGAGCAGTACTTC.